This TCR beta chain originates from a study of blood T cells in healthy people across ages. Overall study results and limits: Diversity of TCR beta correlated strongly with naive T cell percentage. Underestimates were what the diversity estimates from one million T cells were considered to be.

As concerns this clonotype: What it binds is not known.

Combining a sample-barcoded 5' primer with a J-beta primer mix, a second PCR ran for about 6 to 12 cycles. TCRdb called the 5' RACE reads again in MiXCR, with one record for every CDR3 protein. The sample has 800,000 to 1,000,000 distinct CDR3 sequences; 40% to 60% are singletons. The CDR3 runs 13 residues. V was shortened by 5 bases and J by 4 bases, with 11 bases between the two germline ends. Germline loops: CDR1 SEHNR, CDR2 FQNEAQ (reference sequence). The donors, aged roughly 6 to 95, were healthy Caucasians from Russia. The specimen sequenced was blood. The source of this sequence is a man aged 30-40 years in good health. The rearrangement links TRBV7-9 to TRBJ1-2; a possible D gene is TRBD1 (6 bases). CDR3 coding DNA: TGTGCCAGCAGCGCCGGGACATCCTATGGCTACACCTTC. Translation: CASSAGTSYGYTF.